This TCR beta chain derives from a study of blood T cell repertoires in COVID-19. About the study: COVID-19 samples collected from the United States, Italy and Spain covered acute and convalescent phases.

Only in-frame clones appear in the TCRdb table, and some are missing; sequencing was by immunoSEQ multiplex PCR. The sample has 52,000 or so clones; 70% to 85% are singletons. There are a few counts of this clone. The germline V gene has CDR1 SGHNT and CDR2 YYREEE (reference sequence). V lost 0 bases and J lost 0, with 9 bases in between. The length of the CDR3 is 15 residues. The sequenced material came from peripheral blood. This chain uses TRBV5-4 with TRBJ1-2; tentative D call: TRBD1 (6 bases). This TCR came from a man between 65 and 80 years old with active COVID-19. The CDR3 sequence: CASSLEGVSNYGYTF. The CDR3 DNA follows: TGTGCCAGCAGCTTGGAGGGGGTATCTAACTATGGCTACACCTTC.